This T cell receptor beta chain was retrieved from a study of blood T cell repertoires in COVID-19. Study background: Donors in Cohort 3 counted as recovered after two negative PCRs, clearance, or symptom resolution.

Trimming cost V 6 bases and J 6 bases; bases outside gene matches: 7. The length of the CDR3 is 13 residues. The germline CDR1 and CDR2 sequences are MDHEN and SYDVKM. The data were produced by immunoSEQ multiplex PCR, yet TCRdb's version contains in-frame clones alone and is incomplete. Of hundreds of thousands of clones listed, roughly nine tenths are singletons. The source is a woman aged 45-65 years in a cohort exposed to, infected with or recovered from COVID-19 (not recorded which). The chain employs TRBV28 and TRBJ2-7, with 8 bases fitting TRBD2. Sequenced input: PBMCs or T cells enriched from blood (not recorded which). CDR3 protein: CASRRGVRSEQYF. In DNA, the CDR3 is TGTGCCAGCAGGCGGGGGGTAAGGAGCGAGCAGTACTTC.